This T cell receptor (beta chain) derives from a study of blood T cell repertoires in COVID-19. At the level of the study: Acute and convalescent COVID-19 specimens originated in the United States, Italy and Spain.

Patients in Seattle were enrolled during active infection, then followed longitudinally. The CDR3 is made up of 13 amino acids. Germline V gene sequence: CDR1 LNHDA, CDR2 SQIVND (reference sequence). The V gene end was trimmed by 6 bases and the J gene end by 7 bases; junction bases not matched to a gene: 2. Only a few counts were recorded for this clone. Assay used: immunoSEQ multiplex PCR; TCRdb lists only in-frame clones, some missing. The sample shows 150,000 or so clones, 75% to 85% of them seen only once. The receptor was isolated from a woman in her sixties or seventies with COVID-19, enrolled during active disease. The sequenced sample consisted of peripheral blood. This chain joins TRBV19 and TRBJ1-6; 8 nucleotides agree with TRBD1. CDR3 coding DNA: TGTGCCAGTAGCGACAGGGGAAATTCACCCCTCCACTTT. Protein sequence: CASSDRGNSPLHF.